A single T cell receptor (beta chain) is shown here with its context. Its recognized antigen is unknown. No base quality information exists; no much larger clone differs at one position. The time point label here, explained by the study, means: baseline before first vaccination. Vaccinee samples came from UK trials COV001 and COV002, including a single-blind randomized controlled phase 2/3 trial of AZD1222 (ChAdOx1 nCoV-19) in healthy adults. Trial participant PBMC samples were collected at day 0 and day 28 after the second dose for TCRbeta chain sequencing. The CDR3 regions of human TCRbeta chains were analyzed by immunosequencing. In the source study's methods: TCRs in the repertoires were compared against a reference library of SARS-CoV-2-specific TCRs that had been generated with the MIRA antigen-specificity platform. Breadth was defined as the fraction of unique TCRs that were SARS-CoV-2-associated. Depth was defined as the fraction of total T cells that were SARS-CoV-2-associated. Using the MIRA data, each spike-specific TCR was assigned both to the spike region to which the TCR was reactive and to a CD4 or CD8 class. Log10-transformed breadth and depth values were compared by one-way ANOVA with Sidak's multiple comparisons tests. TCRdb mirrors the immuneACCESS table, restricted to in-frame sequences. Some clones are absent from its copies; in checked studies, under half trace to an unresolved V gene, and the reason for the others is unknown. The DNA gave D and trimming, while V, J and clone size come from that table. The sample table lists about 150,000 clones, roughly nine tenths of them with a count of one. About 1.6% of the sample is taken by the ten largest.

At the junction V is shortened by 1 base and J by 4 bases, with 13 bases in between. Including the terminal cysteine and phenylalanine, the CDR3 comprises 15 residues. Only the CDR3 part of the read is kept: 45 bases, read in frame from the first base. CDR1 and CDR2 were assigned from the germline V gene as SGHTA and FQGTGA. This sample is drawn from a study of T cell responses to AZD1222 COVID-19 vaccine (dated by TCRdb to 2020 to 2022). Looking at the study overall: AZD1222 recipients with second doses at about 4 weeks or about 12 weeks were pooled, because spike-specific TCR depth and breadth did not differ between schedules. A total of 240 or so trial participants underwent TCR sequencing, of whom 200 to 220 had received two doses of AZD1222 and some 26 had received two doses of the MenACWY control vaccine. Trial participants were enrolled by age into 18-55, 56-69 and 70-plus year subgroups, with roughly 160, 29 and 62 TCR-sequenced participants respectively. Results the study describes overall, beyond this receptor: The 56-69-year group was small, and its depth increase did not reach significance, likely because of low power. The vaccine-associated CD4 TCRs covered the entire spike protein, and the dominant responses fell in regions 160-218 and 743-854. Reportedly, almost half of the unique spike-specific TCRs recognized epitopes lying outside the regions that are mutated in the B.1.351 and B.1.1.7 variants. Participants were mostly white British, with more females than males. The authors suggested clonal diversity may have been underestimated. No day 14 peak-response samples were available, so repertoires were characterized only after the peak T cell response. After two AZD1222 doses, both the breadth and the depth of spike-specific TCRs were significantly higher than at day 0 and than in MenACWY recipients. Only five to seven AZD1222 recipients were SARS-CoV-2 seropositive at baseline, limiting conclusions about previously exposed vaccinees.

The TCR originated in an adult in good health. The chain is encoded by TRBV7-3 joined to TRBJ1-1; matching of 6 bases hints at TRBD1 as the D gene. The specimen was peripheral blood, collected on day 0 of AZD1222 vaccination. The DNA reads TGTGCCAGCAGCTTAAATTCGGCCAGGGGCACTGAAGCTTTCTTT. It specifies CASSLNSARGTEAFF.